These T cell receptor beta chains were read from a single sample in a study of T-cell reconstitution after alpha-beta-depleted transplantation in children. TCRdb independently ran MiXCR on the PCR reads; one entry per CDR3 protein. The repertoire holds a few hundred thousand distinct CDR3 sequences, with 24% as singletons. The sequencing used PBMCs, mostly from graft donor cells, collected 360 days after TCRalphabeta/CD19-depleted stem cell transplant. The receptor set was obtained from a female patient aged 2 to 10 who had a stem cell transplant for congenital amegakaryocytic thrombocytopenia, so the T cells may come from the graft donor. Both conserved end residues are part of each CDR3. A D gene is named only where the DNA matches it firmly. Rows may omit the clone size; those that give it use once, few, many or a size class.

j_call	v_call	clone_size	d_call	cdr3_nt	cdr3_aa
TRBJ2-1	TRBV11-2	few	TRBD2	TGTGCCAGCAGCTTGCGGGAGTTGTCCTACAATGAGCAGTTCTTC	CASSLRELSYNEQFF
TRBJ2-1	TRBV20-1	few	TRBD2	TGCAGTGCTAGGACGATTATTAGCGGGGATTCCTACAATGAGCAGTTCTTC	CSARTIISGDSYNEQFF
TRBJ1-1	TRBV11-2	few	NA	TGTGCCAGCAGCTGGGGACAGAACACTGAAGCTTTCTTT	CASSWGQNTEAFF
TRBJ2-6	TRBV20-1	NA	NA	TGCAGTGCTCGAAACTCTGGGGCCAACGTCCTGACTTTC	CSARNSGANVLTF
TRBJ2-5	TRBV20-1	NA	NA	TGCAGTGCTAGAACAGATTTTGAGGAGACCCAGTACTTC	CSARTDFEETQYF
TRBJ1-2	TRBV4-2	NA	NA	TGTGCCAGCAGCCAAGATTTGGGCTCGAGGATCTATGGCTACACCTTC	CASSQDLGSRIYGYTF
TRBJ2-5	TRBV15	NA	NA	TGTGCCACCAGCAGAGTAGACACGTACCAAGAGACCCAGTACTTC	CATSRVDTYQETQYF
TRBJ2-5	TRBV12-3/TRBV12-4	many	NA	TGTGCCAGCAGCTTGGGGCTAGCTGAGACCCAGTACTTC	CASSLGLAETQYF
TRBJ2-7	TRBV11-2	NA	NA	TGTGCCAGCAGCACGACAGAATACGAGCAGTACTTC	CASSTTEYEQYF
TRBJ1-2	TRBV12-3/TRBV12-4	NA	NA	TGTGCCAGCAGTATTTCAGGGGTAGCTGGCTACACCTTC	CASSISGVAGYTF
TRBJ1-6	TRBV6-6	NA	NA	TGTGCCAGCAGTTTGGACAGAAATTCACCCCTCCACTTT	CASSLDRNSPLHF
TRBJ2-2	TRBV5-1	NA	NA	TGCGCCAGCAGCCCTGTCGTGGGACGCACCGGGGAGCTGTTTTTT	CASSPVVGRTGELFF
TRBJ1-6	TRBV12-3/TRBV12-4	few	NA	TGTGCCAGCAGTTTGGGGGACATGGGTTCACCCCTCCACTTT	CASSLGDMGSPLHF
TRBJ2-7	TRBV6-5	few	NA	TGTGCCAGCAGTTCCACAAGCGGCGGCTCCTACGAGCAGTACTTC	CASSSTSGGSYEQYF
TRBJ1-5	TRBV28	few	NA	TGTGCCAGCAGGACACACAGCGACAATCAGCCCCAGCATTTT	CASRTHSDNQPQHF
TRBJ1-1	TRBV20-1	NA	TRBD1	TGCAGTGCTAGAGGCCCGTGGGGACAGGGTCAAGCTTTCTTT	CSARGPWGQGQAFF
TRBJ1-5	TRBV12-3/TRBV12-4	few	NA	TGTGCCAGCAGTCCCACAGTTTATAGCAATCAGCCCCAGCATTTT	CASSPTVYSNQPQHF
TRBJ2-7	TRBV5-5	NA	TRBD1	TGTGCCAGCAGCTTAACACCGGGACAGGGGGCCTACGAGCAGTACTTC	CASSLTPGQGAYEQYF
TRBJ2-3	TRBV3-1	few	NA	TGTGCCAGCAGCCGAGGGGGGAGAGATACGCAGTATTTT	CASSRGGRDTQYF
TRBJ2-3	TRBV5-1	NA	TRBD1	TGCGCCAGTACGACTTACAGGGGATCGCGGACAGATACGCAGTATTTT	CASTTYRGSRTDTQYF
TRBJ2-3	TRBV5-6	NA	NA	TGTGCCAGCAGCTTACGACTATCTCCTAGCACAGATACGCAGTATTTT	CASSLRLSPSTDTQYF
TRBJ2-3	TRBV9	NA	NA	TGTGCCAGCAGCTCCTCCCGTGGGGATACGTTGTATTTT	CASSSSRGDTLYF
TRBJ2-1	TRBV15	few	NA	TGTGCCACCAGCAGAGATGGCAGGGGTGATAATGAGCAGTTCTTC	CATSRDGRGDNEQFF
TRBJ1-2	TRBV5-1	NA	TRBD1	TGCGCCAGCAGTCTATTTACAGGGGGCGTCGGCTACACCTTC	CASSLFTGGVGYTF
TRBJ1-2	TRBV6-1	NA	NA	TGTGCCAGCAGACCCACAGGAGATGCCCTGGGCTACACCTTC	CASRPTGDALGYTF
TRBJ2-7	TRBV12-3/TRBV12-4	many	NA	TGTGCCAGCAGTGATCCCGGGAGCACCCCCTACGAGCAGTACTTC	CASSDPGSTPYEQYF
TRBJ1-5	TRBV7-9	few	NA	TGTGCCAGCAGTAACTGGGTCGCAGACTATAGCAATCAGCCCCAGCATTTT	CASSNWVADYSNQPQHF
TRBJ2-7	TRBV29-1	NA	NA	TGCAGCGTTGAGGGGGATCTCTCCTACGAGCAGTACTTC	CSVEGDLSYEQYF
TRBJ1-1	TRBV28	NA	TRBD1	TGTGCCAGCAGTTTAACCGGGACAGGACCTGAAGCTTTCTTT	CASSLTGTGPEAFF
TRBJ2-5	TRBV19	NA	TRBD1	TGTGCCAGTAGTATACGGGTCGCGACAGGGCTGGAGACCCAGTACTTC	CASSIRVATGLETQYF
TRBJ1-1	TRBV14	NA	NA	TGTGCCAGCAGCAAAAACGGCAGAATTAGGAACACTGAAGCTTTCTTT	CASSKNGRIRNTEAFF
TRBJ1-1	TRBV20-1	many	NA	TGCAGTGTCACGGATGTATGGGGCACTGAAGCTTTCTTT	CSVTDVWGTEAFF
TRBJ1-5	TRBV27	NA	NA	TGTGCCAGCAGTTTAAATGGATTCGATAGCAATCAGCCCCAGCATTTT	CASSLNGFDSNQPQHF
TRBJ2-5	TRBV12-3/TRBV12-4	NA	NA	TGTGCCAGCAGTTTAAACCAAGAGACCCAGTACTTC	CASSLNQETQYF
TRBJ2-7	TRBV6-2/TRBV6-3	few	TRBD1	TGTGCCAGCAGCTTCTCCACGGGACAGGGGAAGTACGAGCAGTACTTC	CASSFSTGQGKYEQYF
TRBJ1-1	TRBV12-3/TRBV12-4	few	NA	TGTGCCAGCAGGGAGAACACTGAAGCTTTCTTT	CASRENTEAFF
TRBJ2-3	TRBV4-2	few	TRBD1	TGTGCCAGCAGGACCCGGACAGGGGGTAACACAGATACGCAGTATTTT	CASRTRTGGNTDTQYF
TRBJ1-1	TRBV28	NA	TRBD1	TGTGCCAGCTCCCGGACAGGGTTTGAAGCTTTCTTT	CASSRTGFEAFF
TRBJ2-7	TRBV6-6	NA	NA	TGTGCCAGCAGTTCACGGGGCTACGAGCAGTACTTC	CASSSRGYEQYF
TRBJ1-4	TRBV4-2	NA	NA	TGTGCCAGCAGCCAAGATAGGTCGGCAGAAGAACTGTTTTTT	CASSQDRSAEELFF
TRBJ2-1	TRBV12-3/TRBV12-4	few	NA	TGTGCCAGCAGTTTGGACTCTTACCCGTGGCCAAATGAGCAGTTCTTC	CASSLDSYPWPNEQFF
TRBJ2-3	TRBV6-1	NA	NA	TGTGCCAGCAGTGTAGACCGGGATACGCAGTATTTT	CASSVDRDTQYF
TRBJ2-1	TRBV20-1	NA	NA	TGCAGTGCTAGAGGGCTAGTGGACTCCTACAATGAGCAGTTCTTC	CSARGLVDSYNEQFF
TRBJ2-3	TRBV29-1	few	NA	TGCAGCGTTGTACCCCTAGCGAGGGGTACGCAGTATTTT	CSVVPLARGTQYF
TRBJ2-3	TRBV30	NA	TRBD2	TGTGCCTGGAGTGTACAGCGGCTAGCGGGAGACGTAAAGGGACCAGATACGCAGTATTTT	CAWSVQRLAGDVKGPDTQYF
TRBJ2-7	TRBV12-3/TRBV12-4	NA	TRBD1	TGTGCCAGCCAACCGACAGGGACGTTTGGCGAGCAGTACTTC	CASQPTGTFGEQYF
TRBJ2-3	TRBV12-3/TRBV12-4	NA	TRBD2	TGTGCCAGCGGCGATCGGGGTCGGGGGGCAGATACGCAGTATTTT	CASGDRGRGADTQYF
TRBJ2-2	TRBV12-3/TRBV12-4	NA	NA	TGTGCCAGCAGCCCCTTAGCAAGGACCGGGGAGCTGTTTTTT	CASSPLARTGELFF
TRBJ1-1	TRBV20-1	few	TRBD1	TGCAGTGCTGGAAAGACAGGGAAGAACACTGAAGCTTTCTTT	CSAGKTGKNTEAFF
TRBJ2-7	TRBV5-5	many	NA	TGTGCCAGCAGCTGGTGGTCCCACCGATCCTACGAGCAGTACTTC	CASSWWSHRSYEQYF
TRBJ2-5	TRBV20-1	few	TRBD2	TGCAGTGCTAGAGATGGGACTAGCGGGTTTTACGGTCCGGGGGAGACCCAGTACTTC	CSARDGTSGFYGPGETQYF
TRBJ1-1	TRBV19	few	NA	TGTGCCAGTAGTCCCAAGTCGTTCGGGACATTGAACACTGAAGCTTTCTTT	CASSPKSFGTLNTEAFF
TRBJ1-1	TRBV21-1	NA	NA	TGTGCCAGCAGCAAACGGGACCTTCCGACGGCTTTCTTT	CASSKRDLPTAFF
TRBJ1-6	TRBV7-3	NA	NA	TGTGCCAGCAGCTTAAGGGCCCCGGGGGGAGGTTCACCCCTCCACTTT	CASSLRAPGGGSPLHF
TRBJ1-5	TRBV30	NA	NA	TGTGCCTGGAGTAGGGGCGCCAATCAGCCCCAGCATTTT	CAWSRGANQPQHF
TRBJ2-2	TRBV18	NA	NA	TGTGCCAGCTCACCACGGGTAGGGGACGTCGCGAACACCGGGGAGCTGTTTTTT	CASSPRVGDVANTGELFF
TRBJ2-7	TRBV10-3	NA	TRBD2	TGTGCCATCGGATCCGGGGGGGACATGGACGAGCAGTACTTC	CAIGSGGDMDEQYF